A single sample is the source of the 30 T cell receptor beta chains below, sequenced in a study of blood T cells in healthy people across ages. A second PCR of roughly 6 to 12 cycles used a sample-barcoded 5' primer and a J-beta primer mix. TCRdb re-analysed the 5' RACE reads in MiXCR, keeping a single row per CDR3 protein. The sample shows more than 1,000,000 distinct CDR3 sequences, roughly a quarter of them seen only once. These data are also associated with another study on T cells of mothers and their children.

Source material: blood. The receptors come from a girl aged 2-10 years in good health.

The chain is built from TRBV7-9 and TRBJ2-7, with D perhaps matching TRBD1 (6 bases). In germline, CDR1 is SEHNR, CDR2 FQNEAQ (reference sequence). The V end was cut by 1 base, the J end by 6 bases, with 16 bases between. The CDR3 loop spans 15 amino acids. The CDR3, as DNA: TGTGCCAGCAGCTTAGGCGACAGGTTATATACCGAGCAGTACTTC. It codes for CASSLGDRLYTEQYF.

This clonotype was picked up a small number of times. The chain joins TRBV7-9 to TRBJ1-5, with D possibly TRBD1 on 5 matching bases. CDR1 is SEHNR, CDR2 FQNEAQ, per germline (reference sequence). Trimming pared 5 bases from V and 7 bases from J, leaving 12 bases between. The CDR3 totals 13 residues. The CDR3 sequence: CASSTGFDQPQHF. CDR3 in DNA: TGTGCCAGCAGCACAGGTTTTGACCAGCCCCAGCATTTT.

This chain connects TRBV9 to TRBJ2-3; D gene ambiguous. Trimming took 4 bases from V and 3 from J, leaving 9 bases between them. Germline CDR1 reads SGDLS; CDR2 reads YYNGEE. The CDR3 is made up of 13 amino acids. CDR3 in amino acids: CASSYNPTDTQYF. The DNA for the CDR3 is TGTGCCAGCAGCTACAATCCTACAGATACGCAGTATTTT. Full variable domain (rest looked up from reference TRBV9 and TRBJ2-3): DSGVTQTPKHLITATGQRVTLRCSPRSGDLSVYWYQQSLDQGLQFLIQYYNGEERAKGNILERFSAQQFPDLHSELNLSSLELGDSALYFCASSYNPTDTQYFGPGTRLTVL.

This clonotype was seen a few times. The chain is built from TRBV20-1 and TRBJ2-4, with 7 bases matching TRBD1. The germline V gene has CDR1 DFQATT and CDR2 SNEGSKA (reference sequence). The CDR3 is 15 residues long. Unmatched junction bases numbered 5, after V lost 0 bases and J lost 3 bases. DNA for the CDR3: TGCAGTGCTAGAGATCTCTACAGGGGCAAAAACATTCAGTACTTC. It is translated as CSARDLYRGKNIQYF.

Many counts were recorded for this clonotype. This sequence joins TRBV28 and TRBJ1-6, with D possibly TRBD1 on 6 matching bases. Deletions cut 4 bases from V and 7 bases from J, with 8 bases between. Looked up from germline, CDR1 is MDHEN and CDR2 is SYDVKM. There are 13 residues in the CDR3. The CDR3 DNA reads TGTGCCAGCAGTTACACAGGGAATTCACCCCTCCACTTT. The encoded protein is CASSYTGNSPLHF.

This chain uses TRBV11-3 with TRBJ1-1, with TRBD1 matching over 9 bases. The CDR3 consists of 15 residues. Germline CDR1 reads SGHNT; CDR2 reads YENEEA. J was trimmed by 3 bases and V by 6 bases; bases with no gene match: 8. CDR3 amino acids: CASRITGGRDTEAFF. As DNA, the CDR3 is TGTGCCAGCAGGATAACAGGGGGCCGGGACACTGAAGCTTTCTTT.

The J gene is TRBJ2-5, the V gene TRBV9, with 9 nucleotides matching TRBD2. The closer fit of TRBJ2-7 to the DNA end suggests the J call may be wrong. CDR1 SGDLS and CDR2 YYNGEE come from the germline V gene. The CDR3 is 15 amino acids. The CDR3 spells CASSVGRGGAYEQYF. The DNA of the CDR3 is TGTGCCAGCAGCGTAGGTCGCGGGGGGGCCTACGAGCAGTACTTC.

This clonotype was recorded at least ten times. This chain joins TRBV9 and TRBJ2-7; 10 bases align to TRBD2. The V segment lost 4 bases and the J segment 0 bases; nucleotides outside the gene matches: 7. The CDR3 sequence is 16 residues long. Germline assignment: CDR1 SGDLS and CDR2 YYNGEE. DNA of the CDR3: TGTGCCAGCAGCTCCTCGAGCGGGGGGGTCTCCTACGAGCAGTACTTC. It encodes CASSSSSGGVSYEQYF.

The gene calls are TRBV12-3 or TRBV12-4 and TRBJ2-2, with TRBD2 identical over 9 bases. This CDR3 is built from 15 residues. The ends lost 4 bases at V and 6 bases at J; junction bases unmatched: 6. This CDR3 reads CASSSYSGRPGELFF. CDR3 nucleotide sequence: TGTGCCAGCAGTTCTTATAGCGGGAGACCCGGGGAGCTGTTTTTT.

V usage is TRBV5-1 and J usage is TRBJ2-5; tentative D call: TRBD1 (5 bases). From germline, CDR1 is SGHRS and CDR2 YFSETQ. V gave up 0 bases and J gave up 4 bases, with 16 bases separating them. The CDR3 is 16 amino acids. This CDR3 reads CASSLGRQRPGETQYF. The CDR3 nucleotides are TGCGCCAGCAGCTTGGGCCGACAGAGGCCAGGAGAGACCCAGTACTTC.

This clonotype was found a few times. The chain couples TRBV5-6 to TRBJ1-1; possible D gene TRBD1, 5 bases. Germline V gives CDR1 SGHDT, CDR2 YYEEEE. This CDR3 contains 13 residues. With 3 bases removed from V and 4 bases from J, the gap between germline ends came to 10 bases. The CDR3 is CASSWGVTTEAFF. In nucleotides, the CDR3 is TGTGCCAGCAGCTGGGGGGTGACCACTGAAGCTTTCTTT.

This clonotype turned up a few times. The genes are TRBV4-1 and TRBJ2-1, with D perhaps matching TRBD2 (5 bases). The V and J ends lost 4 bases and 8 bases respectively, with 15 bases between them. Looked up from germline, CDR1 is MGHRA and CDR2 is YSYEKL. This CDR3 has 14 residues. The CDR3 loop reads CASSLFGLVDEQFF. CDR3 coding DNA: TGCGCCAGCAGCCTTTTTGGACTTGTCGATGAGCAGTTCTTC.

The sample holds a few counts of this clonotype. V gene TRBV4-3 combines with J gene TRBJ1-1; D remains unclear. V lost 0 bases and J 5 bases, leaving 13 bases between the germline ends. This CDR3 contains 15 residues. The germline V gene has CDR1 LGHNA and CDR2 YSLEER. Here the CDR3 reads CASSQDVGLWTEAFF. The CDR3 region has the DNA TGCGCCAGCAGCCAAGATGTGGGGTTGTGGACTGAAGCTTTCTTT.

This clonotype has just a few counts. CDR3 nucleotides: TGTGCCAGTCAAAGGGTCACTCGGGATGGCTACACCTTC. As protein: CASQRVTRDGYTF. The chain recombines TRBV19 with TRBJ1-2, with D hard to call. CDR1 LNHDA and CDR2 SQIVND come from the germline V gene (reference sequence). V was clipped by 8 bases and J by 6 bases, with 16 bases between them. This CDR3 comprises 13 residues.

The chain uses TRBV7-9 and TRBJ2-6; D is ambiguous. Trimming took 10 bases from V and 4 from J, leaving 11 bases between them. CDR3 size: 13 residues. Germline V gene data show CDR1 as SEHNR and CDR2 as FQNEAQ (reference sequence). The CDR3 coding sequence is TGTGCCATTTTGCTTGCCGGGGCCAACGTCCTGACTTTC. It encodes CAILLAGANVLTF. Together with reference TRBV7-9 and TRBJ2-6, the CDR3 gives the full variable domain: DTGVSQNPRHKITKRGQNVTFRCDPISEHNRLYWYRQTLGQGPEFLTYFQNEAQLEKSRLLSDRFSAERPKGSFSTLEIQRTEQGDSAMYLCAILLAGANVLTFGAGSRLTVL.

V usage is TRBV7-2 and J usage is TRBJ2-3; TRBD2 agrees at 14 bases. CDR1 SGHTA and CDR2 FQGNSA come from the germline V gene. V shed 4 bases, J shed 1 base, and the junction held 10 bases outside the gene matches. This CDR3 region has 19 residues. As DNA, the CDR3 is TGTGCCAGCAGCTCGACTAGCGGGGGGGCCCGGGGGGGCACAGATACGCAGTATTTT. Translating gives CASSSTSGGARGGTDTQYF.

The gene calls are TRBV7-2 and TRBJ2-5; a weak D match, TRBD2 (6 bases). The assigned J gene may be wrong: the sequence end matches TRBJ2-7 better. CDR1 is SGHTA, CDR2 FQGNSA, per germline. This CDR3 has 15 amino acids. The CDR3 reads CASSLVGEAPYEQYF. The CDR3 bases are TGTGCCAGCAGCTTAGTCGGGGAGGCACCCTACGAGCAGTACTTC.

This clonotype was observed a handful of times. This rearrangement joins TRBV6-1 to TRBJ1-2; tentative D call: TRBD1 (5 bases). The CDR3 is 16 amino acids. The germline V and J ends were trimmed by 4 bases and 4 bases, with 19 bases remaining between them. The germline gives CDR1 MNHNS, CDR2 SASEGT. Written as DNA, the CDR3 is TGTGCCAGCAGTGCAGCATTCGGGACTTATACCTATGGCTACACCTTC. Its protein is CASSAAFGTYTYGYTF.

The chain employs TRBV29-1 and TRBJ1-2, with 9 bases aligning to TRBD1. The CDR3 totals 14 residues. J gave up 4 bases and V 4 bases, and 7 bases lay outside the gene matches. Germline values: CDR1 SQVTM, CDR2 ANQGSEA. The CDR3 DNA sequence: TGCAGCGTTGTCTGGGACAGGGATATCTATGGCTACACCTTC. It specifies CSVVWDRDIYGYTF.

The J gene is TRBJ2-5, the V gene TRBV12-3 or TRBV12-4, with no clear D. The J call is in doubt because the DNA end fits TRBJ2-1 better. This CDR3 region has 15 residues. The DNA for the CDR3 is TGTGCCAGCAGCCAGAAGAGGTTGTTCAACAATGAGCAGTTCTTC. It is translated as CASSQKRLFNNEQFF.

V and J are TRBV29-1 and TRBJ1-1; TRBD1 might be the D (6 bases). V was pared by 8 bases and J by 5 bases, with 18 bases between. CDR1 SQVTM and CDR2 ANQGSEA come from the germline V gene. The CDR3 spans 13 residues. CDR3 loop: CSTLGQGLTEAFF. Here the CDR3 DNA reads TGCAGCACTCTGGGGCAGGGGCTTACTGAAGCTTTCTTT. Full variable domain (rest looked up from reference TRBV29-1 and TRBJ1-1): SAVISQKPSRDICQRGTSLTIQCQVDSQVTMMFWYRQQPGQSLTLIATANQGSEATYESGFVIDKFPISRPNLTFSTLTVSNMSPEDSSIYLCSTLGQGLTEAFFGQGTRLTVV.

This clonotype has a handful of counts. This rearrangement joins TRBV29-1 to TRBJ2-3, with D tentatively TRBD2 (5 bases). Germline loops: CDR1 SQVTM, CDR2 ANQGSEA. V shed 6 bases and J shed 3 bases, with 13 bases lying between them. The CDR3 extends over 13 amino acids. CDR3 bases: TGCAGCGTGGGCACTACGGGGACAGATACGCAGTATTTT. Protein: CSVGTTGTDTQYF.

V usage is TRBV5-1 and J usage is TRBJ1-1; D is unclear. The CDR3 loop spans 16 amino acids. The germline V gene encodes CDR1 SGHRS and CDR2 YFSETQ. The germline V and J ends were trimmed by 2 bases and 0 bases, with 14 bases remaining between them. The CDR3 is CASSLEPEIVNTEAFF. The DNA for the CDR3 is TGCGCCAGCAGCTTAGAACCTGAAATAGTGAACACTGAAGCTTTCTTT.

The gene calls are TRBV20-1 and TRBJ2-7; tentative D call: TRBD2 (5 bases). The CDR3 is made up of 13 amino acids. V was pared by 1 base and J by 3 bases, with 10 bases between. CDR1 is DFQATT and CDR2 is SNEGSKA in the germline V gene (reference sequence). DNA of the CDR3: TGCAGTGCTAGAGGGCCGGGATTCTACGAGCAGTACTTC. Translation: CSARGPGFYEQYF.

The table lists this clonotype with a few counts. This sequence joins TRBV29-1 and TRBJ2-5; no definite D call. Trimming left V 4 bases short and J 1 base short, with 10 bases between. Germline CDR1 SQVTM, CDR2 ANQGSEA. CDR3 length equals 13 residues. CDR3 bases: TGCAGCGTTGTTCTACTGATCCAAGAGACCCAGTACTTC. Translated, it gives CSVVLLIQETQYF.

This clonotype was counted only a few times. The chain is built from TRBV29-1 and TRBJ2-5; no firm D call. The J call may be faulty, since TRBJ2-7 better matches the DNA end. In germline, CDR1 is SQVTM, CDR2 ANQGSEA. CDR3 length: 10 residues. CDR3 in DNA: TGCAGCGTTGTGGACGGCGAGCAGTACTTC. Its protein product is CSVVDGEQYF.

V is TRBV11-2 and J is TRBJ2-3; 9 nucleotides agree with TRBD1. The V and J ends lost 4 bases and 3 bases, in that order; junction bases with no gene match: 8. Germline V gene lookup returns CDR1 SGHAT and CDR2 FQNNGV. The CDR3 consists of 16 residues. DNA of the CDR3: TGTGCCAGCAGCTCCAAACAGGGGGCGAGGACAGATACGCAGTATTTT. Encoded protein: CASSSKQGARTDTQYF. Full variable domain (missing parts from reference TRBV11-2 and TRBJ2-3): EAGVAQSPRYKIIEKRQSVAFWCNPISGHATLYWYQQILGQGPKLLIQFQNNGVVDDSQLPKDRFSAERLKGVDSTLKIQPAKLEDSAVYLCASSSKQGARTDTQYFGPGTRLTVL.

This chain links TRBV2 with TRBJ2-5; D remains ambiguous. This CDR3 has 13 amino acids. V was trimmed by 4 bases and J by 5 bases, leaving 11 bases between them. Germline loops: CDR1 SNHLY, CDR2 FYNNEI. DNA for the CDR3: TGTGCCAGCAGTGGGCAACCCGTGGAGACCCAGTACTTC. Its protein is CASSGQPVETQYF.

This chain joins TRBV7-2 and TRBJ2-5; D is perhaps TRBD2 (6 bases). The V and J ends lost 4 bases and 5 bases respectively, with 14 bases between them. The CDR3 length is 14 residues. The germline gives CDR1 SGHTA, CDR2 FQGNSA. Written as DNA, the CDR3 is TGTGCCAGCAGCTCACTACTAGCTCTGGAGACCCAGTACTTC. Protein product: CASSSLLALETQYF.

This clonotype was counted a few times. This chain connects TRBV20-1 to TRBJ2-1, with D possibly TRBD2 on 5 matching bases. Germline assignment: CDR1 DFQATT and CDR2 SNEGSKA (reference sequence). The germline V and J ends were trimmed by 6 bases and 3 bases, with 15 bases remaining between them. This CDR3 comprises 14 residues. The CDR3 spells CSAWTALLYNEQFF. Written as DNA, the CDR3 is TGCAGTGCCTGGACTGCCCTACTCTACAATGAGCAGTTCTTC.